The text below deals with one T cell receptor beta chain. This record comes from a study of beta chain features in type 1 diabetes. Since all of the isolated RNA was reverse transcribed, expressed TCRB transcripts were what got sequenced. About 4 million reads was the average for naive, central memory and regulatory T cell samples. Here immunoSEQ multiplex PCR was the method, and the copy in TCRdb shows in-frame clones only, minus some. The top ten clones hold about 0.017% of a sample with about 360,000 clones, about 12% of them seen once. CDR1 is SEHNR and CDR2 is FQNEAQ in the germline V gene (reference sequence). V dropped 3 bases and J dropped 4 bases, with 13 bases sitting between them. The CDR3 extends over 15 amino acids.

The chain employs TRBV7-9 and TRBJ1-5; D ambiguous. The sequenced sample consisted of naive CD4+ T cells from blood. The sequence came from a man younger than 30 in good health. The CDR3 reads CASSFGGVGNQPQHF. The CDR3 bases are TGTGCCAGCAGCTTCGGCGGGGTTGGGAATCAGCCCCAGCATTTT.